Included here is one TCR beta chain sequence, with context. The target antigen is unknown. The length of the CDR3 is 13 residues. V lost 4 bases, J lost 4 bases, and 13 bases lay in between. Germline V gives CDR1 GTSNPN, CDR2 SVGIG (reference sequence). The record originates from a study of a mutant IDH1 vaccine in newly diagnosed glioma. Study background: Before enrollment, the patients had been treated with radiotherapy alone, temozolomide alone, or both together. Most of them had received both.

Time point denoted: week 11, during vaccination. It was 300 ug of mutant IDH1 20-mer peptide that made up each vaccine dose, given with topical imiquimod. Measured with immunoSEQ multiplex PCR; TCRdb has only the in-frame clones, and not every one. The repertoire has fewer than 70,000 clones, approximately 89% of them found once; the top ten carry 1.5% to 2.5%. Findings and limits, study-wide: Altogether, 80% to 95% of patients exhibited vaccine-induced immune responses.

The gene calls are TRBV30 and TRBJ1-1, with D hard to call. The sample in question was PBMCs, obtained from a glioma patient whose treatment included an IDH1 peptide vaccine. The clonotype was recovered from a man in his forties with glioma. The CDR3 region has the DNA TGTGCCTGGATAGTTGTCTCTCGCACTGAAGCTTTCTTT. Protein product: CAWIVVSRTEAFF.